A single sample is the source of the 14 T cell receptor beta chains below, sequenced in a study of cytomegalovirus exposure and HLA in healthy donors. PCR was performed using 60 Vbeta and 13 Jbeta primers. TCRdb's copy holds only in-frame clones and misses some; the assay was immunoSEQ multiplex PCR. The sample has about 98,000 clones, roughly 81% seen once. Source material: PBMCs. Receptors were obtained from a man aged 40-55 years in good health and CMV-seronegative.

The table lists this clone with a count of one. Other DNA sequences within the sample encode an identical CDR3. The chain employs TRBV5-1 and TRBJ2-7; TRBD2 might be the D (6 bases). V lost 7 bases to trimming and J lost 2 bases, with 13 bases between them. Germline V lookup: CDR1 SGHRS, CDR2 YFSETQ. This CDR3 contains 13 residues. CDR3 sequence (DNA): TGCGCCAGCTCCCCGGAGGGCGCCTACGAGCAGTACTTC. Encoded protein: CASSPEGAYEQYF.

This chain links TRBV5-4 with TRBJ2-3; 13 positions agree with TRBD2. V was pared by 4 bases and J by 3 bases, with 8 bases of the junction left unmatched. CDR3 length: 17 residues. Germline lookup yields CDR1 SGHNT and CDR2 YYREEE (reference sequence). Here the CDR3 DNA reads TGTGCCAGCAGCGTAAGACTAGCGGGGGGTAAGACAGATACGCAGTATTTT. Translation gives CASSVRLAGGKTDTQYF.

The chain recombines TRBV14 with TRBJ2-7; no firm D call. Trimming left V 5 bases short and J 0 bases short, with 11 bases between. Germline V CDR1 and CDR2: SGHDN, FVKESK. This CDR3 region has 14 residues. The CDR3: CASSEAPYSYEQYF. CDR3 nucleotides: TGTGCCAGCAGCGAGGCCCCCTACTCCTACGAGCAGTACTTC. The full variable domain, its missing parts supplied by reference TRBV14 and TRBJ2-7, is EAGVTQFPSHSVIEKGQTVTLRCDPISGHDNLYWYRRVMGKEIKFLLHFVKESKQDESGMPNNRFLAERTGGTYSTLKVQPAELEDSGVYFCASSEAPYSYEQYFGPGTRLTVT.

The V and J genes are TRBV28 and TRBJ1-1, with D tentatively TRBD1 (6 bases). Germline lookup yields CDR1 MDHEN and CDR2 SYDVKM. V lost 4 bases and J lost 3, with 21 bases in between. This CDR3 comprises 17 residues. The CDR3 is CASSSPYRDLSYTEAFF. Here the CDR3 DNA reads TGTGCCAGCAGTTCACCGTACAGGGATCTATCTTACACTGAAGCTTTCTTT. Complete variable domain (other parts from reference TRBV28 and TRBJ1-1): DVKVTQSSRYLVKRTGEKVFLECVQDMDHENMFWYRQDPGLGLRLIYFSYDVKMKEKGDIPEGYSVSREKKERFSLILESASTNQTSMYLCASSSPYRDLSYTEAFFGQGTRLTVV.

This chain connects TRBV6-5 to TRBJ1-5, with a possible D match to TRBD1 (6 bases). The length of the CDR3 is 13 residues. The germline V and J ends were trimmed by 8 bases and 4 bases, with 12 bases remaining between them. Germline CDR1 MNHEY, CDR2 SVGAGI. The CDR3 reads CASGGRENQPQHF. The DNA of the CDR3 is TGTGCCAGCGGGGGCAGGGAAAATCAGCCCCAGCATTTT.

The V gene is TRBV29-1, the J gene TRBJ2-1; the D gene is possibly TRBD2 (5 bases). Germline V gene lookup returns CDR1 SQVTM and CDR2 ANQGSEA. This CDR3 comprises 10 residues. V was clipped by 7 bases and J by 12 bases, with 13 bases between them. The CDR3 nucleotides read TGCAGCGCCGAGGGAACGCCGCAGTTCTTC. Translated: CSAEGTPQFF.

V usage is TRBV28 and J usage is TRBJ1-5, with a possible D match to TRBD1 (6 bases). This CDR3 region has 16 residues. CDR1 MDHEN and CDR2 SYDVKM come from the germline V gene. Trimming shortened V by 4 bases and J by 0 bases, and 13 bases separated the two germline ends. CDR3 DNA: TGTGCCAGCAGTTCGTTCAGGGGTGGTAGCAATCAGCCCCAGCATTTT. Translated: CASSSFRGGSNQPQHF.

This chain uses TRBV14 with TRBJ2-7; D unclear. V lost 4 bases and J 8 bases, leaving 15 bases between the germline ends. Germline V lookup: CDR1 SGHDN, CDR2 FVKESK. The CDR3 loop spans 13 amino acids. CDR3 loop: CASSPNTGGKQYF. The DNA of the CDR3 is TGTGCCAGCAGCCCCAACACTGGCGGAAAGCAGTACTTC.

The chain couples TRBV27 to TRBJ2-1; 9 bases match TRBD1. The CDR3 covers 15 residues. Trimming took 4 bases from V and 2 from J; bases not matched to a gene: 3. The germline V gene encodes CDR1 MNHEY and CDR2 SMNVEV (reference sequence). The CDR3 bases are TGTGCCAGCAGTTCAGGGACAGGGACCTACAATGAGCAGTTCTTC. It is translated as CASSSGTGTYNEQFF.

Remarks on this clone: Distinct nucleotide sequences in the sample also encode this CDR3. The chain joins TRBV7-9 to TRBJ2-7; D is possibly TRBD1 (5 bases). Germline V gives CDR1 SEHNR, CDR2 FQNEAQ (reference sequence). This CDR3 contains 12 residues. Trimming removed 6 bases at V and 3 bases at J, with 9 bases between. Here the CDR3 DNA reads TGTGCCAGCAGTCGTCAGGGCTACGAGCAGTACTTC. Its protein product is CASSRQGYEQYF.

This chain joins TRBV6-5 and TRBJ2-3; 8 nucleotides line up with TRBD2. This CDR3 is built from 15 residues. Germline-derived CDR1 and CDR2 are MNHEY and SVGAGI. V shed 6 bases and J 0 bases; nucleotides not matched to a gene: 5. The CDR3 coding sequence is TGTGCCAGCAGGTATAGCGGGGCTAGCACAGATACGCAGTATTTT. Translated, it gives CASRYSGASTDTQYF.

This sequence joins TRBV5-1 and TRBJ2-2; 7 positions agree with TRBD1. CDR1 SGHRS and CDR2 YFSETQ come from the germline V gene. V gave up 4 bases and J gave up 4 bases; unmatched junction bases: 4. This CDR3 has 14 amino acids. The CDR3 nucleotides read TGCGCCAGCAGCGAGACAGGGAGCACCGGGGAGCTGTTTTTT. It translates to CASSETGSTGELFF.

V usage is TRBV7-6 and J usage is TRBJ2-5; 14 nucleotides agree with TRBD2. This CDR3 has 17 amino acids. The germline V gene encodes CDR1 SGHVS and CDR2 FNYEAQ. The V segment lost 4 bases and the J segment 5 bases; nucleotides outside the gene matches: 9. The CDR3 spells CASSSGLAGGRRETQYF. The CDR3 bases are TGTGCCAGCAGCTCAGGACTAGCGGGGGGCAGGAGGGAGACCCAGTACTTC.

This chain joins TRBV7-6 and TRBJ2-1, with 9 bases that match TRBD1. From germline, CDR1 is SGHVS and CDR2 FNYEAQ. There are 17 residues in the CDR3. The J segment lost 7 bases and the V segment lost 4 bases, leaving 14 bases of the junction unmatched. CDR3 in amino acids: CASSSQSPGQGSNEQFF. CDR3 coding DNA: TGTGCCAGCAGCTCCCAATCTCCGGGACAGGGATCGAATGAGCAGTTCTTC. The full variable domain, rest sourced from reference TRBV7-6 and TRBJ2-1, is GAGVSQSPRYKVTKRGQDVALRCDPISGHVSLYWYRQALGQGPEFLTYFNYEAQQDKSGLPNDRFSAERPEGSISTLTIQRTEQRDSAMYRCASSSQSPGQGSNEQFFGPGTRLTVL.